This T cell receptor beta chain was recorded in a study of T cell responses to AZD1222 COVID-19 vaccine. Sequenced by immunoSEQ multiplex PCR; TCRdb stores in-frame clones only, minus some. Seen here are about 170,000 clones, roughly 90% observed once, and the top ten hold approximately 2.5%. Per germline, CDR1 MNHEY and CDR2 SMNVEV (reference sequence). The V end was cut by 2 bases, the J end by 0 bases, with 8 bases between. The CDR3 extends over 14 amino acids. The gene calls are TRBV27 and TRBJ2-7, with a weak D call TRBD2 (6 bases). The receptor's source is an adult in good health. The material sequenced was peripheral blood, taken on day 0 of AZD1222 vaccination. CDR3 sequence: CASSLVGSSYEQYF. CDR3 in DNA: TGTGCCAGCAGTTTAGTCGGGAGCTCCTACGAGCAGTACTTC.